The rows below give T cell receptor beta chains drawn from one sample of a study of blood T cell repertoires in COVID-19. The method was immunoSEQ multiplex PCR; TCRdb's version includes in-frame clones alone and lacks a portion of them. The top ten hold approximately 6.5% of the sample, which has approximately 150,000 clones, around 86% seen once. Sequenced material: peripheral blood. These receptors came from a man older than 75 with acute or convalescent COVID-19. CDR3s include the opening cysteine and the closing phenylalanine or tryptophan. The size field is filled for only some rows; it gives once, few, many or a size class.

J gene,V gene,clone size,CDR3 protein
TRBJ2-7,TRBV3-1/TRBV3-2,NA,CASSLFQGHEQYF
TRBJ1-5,TRBV6-1,NA,CASSGRQGSPNQPQHF
TRBJ2-1,TRBV27,NA,CASSLSGQGRYNEQFF
TRBJ1-3,TRBV12-5,once,CASGDTGASGNTIYF
TRBJ1-2,TRBV29-1,NA,CSVETQGGYGYTF
TRBJ1-2,TRBV3-1/TRBV3-2,NA,CASSQDTYGYTF
TRBJ1-5,TRBV28,NA,CASRPVGQGALVGQPQHF
TRBJ1-1,TRBV2,NA,CASTLGGTGKPEAFF
TRBJ2-1,TRBV7-9,NA,CASSPGQGAMQFF
TRBJ1-3,TRBV29-1,NA,CSVLSGAGNTIYF
TRBJ1-2,TRBV11-2,once,CASSLVSGDYGYTF
TRBJ2-3,TRBV5-1,NA,CARHRSGTDTQYF
TRBJ2-7,TRBV5-1,NA,CASSQSGGIGSYEQYF
TRBJ1-2,TRBV4-2,NA,CASSQDHSQGGYGYTF
TRBJ2-3,TRBV2,NA,CASNEGIIDTQYF
TRBJ2-3,TRBV4-2,NA,CASSLAVYTDTQYF
TRBJ1-2,TRBV27,NA,CASSFFGDSSGYTF
TRBJ1-2,TRBV18,NA,CASSSALTGDNYGYTF
TRBJ2-1,TRBV5-1,NA,CASSLAVAGYNEQFF
TRBJ1-4,TRBV7-2,NA,CASSLRTRGLEKLFF
TRBJ2-3,TRBV4-1,NA,CASSYRLAGSTDTQYF
TRBJ2-1,TRBV7-3,NA,CASSSVLSGGEQFF